This is a list of T cell receptor beta chains from one sample in a study of blood T cells in healthy people across ages. TCRdb independently ran MiXCR on the 5' RACE reads; one entry per CDR3 protein. The sample has hundreds of thousands of distinct CDR3 sequences; about 21% are singletons. The sample taken for sequencing was blood. The source is a man in his sixties or seventies in good health. CDR3s include the opening cysteine and the closing phenylalanine or tryptophan. A D gene is named only where the DNA matches it firmly. Clone sizes are given selectively: once, few, many, or a class where the clone is expanded.

j_call d_call v_call clone_size cdr3_aa cdr3_nt
TRBJ2-3 TRBD1 TRBV20-1 few CSAATGGRADTQYF TGCAGTGCTGCCACAGGGGGCCGCGCAGATACGCAGTATTTT
TRBJ1-4 TRBD1 TRBV14 few CASSLYRGMGNEKLFF TGTGCCAGCAGCCTATACAGGGGAATGGGGAATGAAAAACTGTTTTTT
TRBJ2-3 TRBD2 TRBV28 many CASSTGGGTDTQYF TGTGCCAGCAGTACCGGGGGGGGTACTGATACGCAGTATTTT
TRBJ1-2 TRBD1 TRBV6-6 few CASGRTGDYGYTF TGTGCCAGTGGTAGGACAGGGGACTATGGCTACACCTTC
TRBJ2-5 NA TRBV28 few CASSLWREETQYF TGTGCCAGCAGTTTATGGCGAGAGGAGACCCAGTACTTC
TRBJ2-1 NA TRBV4-3 many CASSQGNDRYNEQFF TGCGCCAGCAGCCAAGGTAACGACCGATACAATGAGCAGTTCTTC
TRBJ1-6 NA TRBV6-5 few CASSYSWGPNSPLHF TGTGCCAGCAGTTACTCGTGGGGGCCTAATTCACCCCTCCACTTT
TRBJ2-1 TRBD2 TRBV5-1 NA CASSLFSSGMDEQFF TGCGCCAGCAGCTTGTTTTCTAGCGGGATGGATGAGCAGTTCTTC
TRBJ2-5 NA TRBV24-1 few CATSDEQETQYF TGTGCCACCAGTGATGAACAAGAGACCCAGTACTTC
TRBJ2-3 TRBD1 TRBV7-3 NA CASSAYRGGGDTQYF TGTGCCAGCAGCGCCTACAGGGGCGGTGGAGATACGCAGTATTTT
TRBJ1-5 NA TRBV7-2 few CASSLARGQPQHF TGTGCCAGCAGCTTAGCGCGGGGACAGCCCCAGCATTTT